This T cell receptor beta chain was documented in a study of shared clonotypes between healthy human individuals. Several immunoSEQ plates received, in even portions, the genomic DNA of each subset. An approximately 200 ng quantity of DNA, tens of thousands of T cell genomes, went into the sorted-subset replicate PCRs. The repertoire was sequenced with immunoSEQ multiplex PCR; TCRdb's copy has only in-frame clones and lacks some. The sample includes some 2 million clones, about 95% of them seen just once. Naive CD8 cells lacked CD45RO and underwent positive selection for CCR7, leaving out terminally differentiated effector memory CD45RA+ cells. Sequences were obtained from naive CD8+ T cells sorted from blood. This TCR derives from a man between 18 and 29 years old in good health.

The CDR3 DNA is TGTGCCAGCAGTTCCGGGACATTTCAAGAGACCCAGTACTTC. Its translation: CASSSGTFQETQYF. This rearrangement joins TRBV6-5 to TRBJ2-5, with D possibly matching TRBD1 (6 bases). The V and J ends lost 4 bases and 2 bases respectively, with 11 bases between them. This CDR3 has 14 residues. From germline, CDR1 is MNHEY and CDR2 SVGAGI.